What follows describes a single T cell receptor beta chain. V trimming: 4 bases; J trimming: 3 bases; junction bases outside the gene matches: 4. The CDR3 covers 15 residues. Per the germline V gene, CDR1 is LGHNA and CDR2 is YNFKEQ. The method was immunoSEQ multiplex PCR; TCRdb's version includes in-frame clones alone and lacks a portion of them. Found here are around 40,000 clones, more than 85% of them singletons; the top ten hold roughly 0.5%. These data originate in a study of T cell changes during pregnancy in multiple sclerosis. Specimen: CD4+ T cells from peripheral blood mononuclear cells, collected in the second trimester of pregnancy. The chain couples TRBV4-2 to TRBJ2-7, with TRBD2 identical over 12 bases. This clonotype was sampled from a female donor in good health, enrolled as a control in a pregnancy study. The DNA of the CDR3 is TGTGCCAGCAGCCTTCTAGCGGGAGGGATCTACGAGCAGTACTTC. It codes for CASSLLAGGIYEQYF.